The 18 T cell receptor beta chains given below trace back to one sample, sequenced in a study of T-cell reconstitution after alpha-beta-depleted transplantation in children. This sample's TCRbeta library carried unique molecular identifier barcodes. Each CDR3 protein is one row after TCRdb ran MiXCR on the PCR reads. The sample lists 250,000 or so distinct CDR3 sequences; roughly a quarter were seen once. The sequenced sample was PBMCs, mostly from graft donor cells, obtained 360 days after TCRalphabeta/CD19-depleted stem cell transplant. The receptors here all came from a female patient aged 2-15 years who had a stem cell transplant for congenital amegakaryocytic thrombocytopenia, so the T cells may come from the graft donor.

This clonotype has only a few counts. The chain carries TRBV4-1 and TRBJ1-5; D is ambiguous. CDR3 length: 15 residues. V was clipped by 0 bases and J by 7 bases, with 13 bases between them. Germline V gene lookup returns CDR1 MGHRA and CDR2 YSYEKL. The DNA of the CDR3 is TGCGCCAGCAGCCAAGAGCGGGGTTTCTGGCAGCCCCAGCATTTT. Residues: CASSQERGFWQPQHF.

This chain links TRBV4-1 with TRBJ2-3, with 7 bases fitting TRBD2. V lost 1 base, J lost 4 bases, and 2 bases stayed unmatched. The CDR3 sequence is 14 residues long. Looked up from germline, CDR1 is MGHRA and CDR2 is YSYEKL. The CDR3 loop is CASSQVGGADTQYF. CDR3 nucleotides: TGCGCCAGCAGCCAAGTTGGGGGGGCAGATACGCAGTATTTT.

CDR3 loop: CASSQPGVRVTGELFF. The CDR3 DNA reads as TGTGCCAGCAGCCAACCGGGGGTCCGAGTCACCGGGGAGCTGTTTTTT. The chain employs TRBV4-2 and TRBJ2-2; the D gene is possibly TRBD2 (6 bases). The CDR3 runs 16 residues. Trimming took 2 bases from V and 4 from J, leaving 14 bases between them. Per germline, CDR1 LGHNA and CDR2 YNFKEQ.

The rearrangement joins TRBV20-1 to TRBJ2-1; no reliable D call. The CDR3 runs to 14 residues. The V end lost 2 bases, the J end lost 6 bases, and 14 bases lay between the germline ends. Germline V gene sequence: CDR1 DFQATT, CDR2 SNEGSKA (reference sequence). CDR3 coding DNA: TGCAGTGCTAGAAGTCTAGTTAACGTCAATGAGCAGTTCTTC. Protein product: CSARSLVNVNEQFF.

This clonotype was detected many times. The chain has TRBV3-1 and TRBJ1-4; D is unresolved. This CDR3 is built from 12 residues. Germline CDR1 reads LGHDT; CDR2 reads YNNKEL (reference sequence). Between the trimmed V and J ends, which lost 6 bases and 5 bases, there was a span of 7 bases. The CDR3 DNA reads as TGTGCCAGCAGACACACGAATGAAAAACTGTTTTTT. Amino acid sequence: CASRHTNEKLFF.

The chain carries TRBV6-2 or TRBV6-3 and TRBJ2-3; D call uncertain. The CDR3 is 14 amino acids. Germline-derived CDR1 and CDR2 are MNHEY and SVGEGT. V was shortened by 5 bases and J by 7 bases, with 16 bases between the two germline ends. The CDR3, as DNA: TGTGCCAGCAGTCTTCAACCGGACGGATATACGCAGTATTTT. Amino acid sequence: CASSLQPDGYTQYF.

The genes are TRBV4-1 and TRBJ2-2; D is ambiguous. CDR1 and CDR2 from the germline V gene are MGHRA and YSYEKL. The V end lost 3 bases, the J end lost 5 bases, and 7 bases lay between the germline ends. The CDR3 covers 13 residues. CDR3 in amino acids: CASSHSYTGELFF. The CDR3 DNA follows: TGCGCCAGCAGCCACAGTTATACCGGGGAGCTGTTTTTT.

Ten or more counts support this clonotype. This chain uses TRBV12-3 or TRBV12-4 with TRBJ1-4; D gene ambiguous. The V and J ends lost 0 bases and 8 bases respectively, with 7 bases between them. This CDR3 is built from 13 residues. The CDR3 loop reads CASSLAQSEKLFF. DNA for the CDR3: TGTGCCAGCAGTTTAGCGCAGTCCGAAAAACTGTTTTTT.

In its sample, this clonotype was seen a few times. The chain employs TRBV7-3 and TRBJ2-2, with D hard to call. Trimming stripped 2 bases from V and 4 bases from J, with 8 bases between. Germline CDR1 reads SGHTA; CDR2 reads FQGTGA. This CDR3 comprises 14 residues. CDR3 in DNA: TGTGCCAGCAGCTTATCTTGGGGCACCGGGGAGCTGTTTTTT. It yields the protein CASSLSWGTGELFF.

This clonotype showed up just a few times. The chain employs TRBV14 and TRBJ1-4; D gene uncertain. CDR1 is SGHDN and CDR2 is FVKESK in the germline V gene. Trimming pared 4 bases from V and 6 bases from J, leaving 12 bases between. The CDR3 spans 14 residues. The CDR3 loop reads CASSPSGVYEKLFF. The CDR3 DNA sequence: TGTGCCAGCAGCCCCTCCGGGGTTTATGAAAAACTGTTTTTT. The full variable domain, with the rest looked up from reference TRBV14 and TRBJ1-4, is EAGVTQFPSHSVIEKGQTVTLRCDPISGHDNLYWYRRVMGKEIKFLLHFVKESKQDESGMPNNRFLAERTGGTYSTLKVQPAELEDSGVYFCASSPSGVYEKLFFGSGTQLSVL.

The sample holds one count of this clonotype. The V call is TRBV4-3, the J call TRBJ2-3, with TRBD2 matching 8 bases. The CDR3 covers 16 residues. Losses at the gene ends were 1 base for V and 4 bases for J; bases not matched to a gene: 7. Per germline, CDR1 LGHNA and CDR2 YSLEER. The chain's CDR3 is CASSQASPGGPDTQYF. DNA of the CDR3: TGCGCCAGCAGCCAAGCTAGCCCGGGAGGGCCAGATACGCAGTATTTT.

This clonotype has more than one count but fewer than ten. This sequence joins TRBV15 and TRBJ2-2; the D gene is possibly TRBD1 (5 bases). Trimming removed 4 bases at V and 4 bases at J, with 16 bases between. This CDR3 comprises 16 residues. Per the germline V gene, CDR1 is LNHNV and CDR2 is YYDKDF (reference sequence). CDR3 region: CATSTEGREFTGELFF. The CDR3 DNA sequence: TGTGCCACCAGCACTGAAGGCAGGGAATTCACCGGGGAGCTGTTTTTT. Together with reference TRBV15 and TRBJ2-2, the CDR3 gives the full variable domain: DAMVIQNPRYQVTQFGKPVTLSCSQTLNHNVMYWYQQKSSQAPKLLFHYYDKDFNNEADTPDNFQSRRPNTSFCFLDIRSPGLGDTAMYLCATSTEGREFTGELFFGEGSRLTVL.

V usage is TRBV15 and J usage is TRBJ2-3, with D possibly TRBD2 on 5 matching bases. Germline V gene data show CDR1 as LNHNV and CDR2 as YYDKDF (reference sequence). The CDR3 sequence is 15 residues long. Trimming took off 5 bases at V and 3 bases at J, with 15 bases between the two ends. The CDR3 sequence: CATSEGGLLTDTQYF. For the CDR3, the DNA is TGTGCCACCAGCGAGGGTGGGTTATTGACAGATACGCAGTATTTT.

This clonotype was observed a few times. The V gene is TRBV25-1, the J gene TRBJ1-1, with D perhaps TRBD1 (6 bases). Germline-derived CDR1 and CDR2 are MGHDK and SYGVNS. Trimming took off 8 bases at V and 5 bases at J, with 12 bases between the two ends. The CDR3 length is 12 residues. As DNA, the CDR3 is TGTGCCAGCCGAGGGGGGGATACTGAAGCTTTCTTT. Translated: CASRGGDTEAFF.

This clonotype was detected many times. This rearrangement joins TRBV20-1 to TRBJ1-1, with no clear D. V was trimmed by 1 base and J by 2 bases, leaving 8 bases between them. Germline CDR1 and CDR2: DFQATT and SNEGSKA (reference sequence). This CDR3 comprises 13 residues. The CDR3 nucleotides are TGCAGTGCTAGAGTTGGTGGCAACACTGAAGCTTTCTTT. This codes for CSARVGGNTEAFF.

This rearrangement joins TRBV12-3 or TRBV12-4 to TRBJ2-7, with D possibly matching TRBD2 (5 bases). Between the trimmed V and J ends, which lost 3 bases and 6 bases, there was a span of 12 bases. CDR3 length equals 13 residues. This chain's CDR3 is CASSFRLAGEQYF. The CDR3 region has the DNA TGTGCCAGCAGTTTTAGGCTAGCCGGCGAGCAGTACTTC.

This sequence joins TRBV4-1 and TRBJ1-1, with D tentatively TRBD1 (6 bases). The ends were cut back, 5 bases at V and 1 base at J, with 20 bases in the middle. The germline CDR1 and CDR2 sequences are MGHRA and YSYEKL. The CDR3 spans 17 residues. The CDR3, as DNA: TGCGCCAGCAGCTTCCATCCCAGGGGAAGGGGGAACACTGAAGCTTTCTTT. This translates into CASSFHPRGRGNTEAFF.

This clonotype was found a few times. The chain links TRBV6-2 or TRBV6-3 to TRBJ2-6, with a tentative D call TRBD2 (7 bases). V was pared by 8 bases and J by 3 bases, with 14 bases between. Germline CDR1 and CDR2: MNHEY and SVGEGT. The CDR3 has 15 amino acids. The CDR3 spells CASSRGARGANVLTF. CDR3 nucleotides: TGTGCCAGCTCCCGGGGGGCGCGTGGGGCCAACGTCCTGACTTTC.